The 24 T cell receptor beta chains reported below all come from one sample, sequenced in a study of blood T cell repertoires in COVID-19. TCRdb keeps only in-frame clones here, not all; method: immunoSEQ multiplex PCR. The sample has roughly 300,000 clones; around 86% are singletons. Sequencing was done on a sample of peripheral blood. These receptors were collected from a human donor in a cohort sampled during active COVID-19.

V is TRBV6-2 or TRBV6-3 and J is TRBJ2-1; 9 nucleotides align to TRBD1. The CDR3 totals 12 residues. CDR1 and CDR2 from the germline V gene are MNHEY and SVGEGT. The J segment lost 13 bases and the V segment lost 6 bases, leaving 7 bases of the junction unmatched. CDR3 sequence (DNA): TGTGCCAGCAGCATCAACAGGGGGCGTCAGTTCTTC. Protein: CASSINRGRQFF.

This CDR3 reads CASKAGGGDGYTF. In DNA form, the CDR3 reads TGTGCCAGCAAAGCAGGGGGCGGAGACGGCTACACCTTC. The chain couples TRBV6-5 to TRBJ1-2; 8 bases agree with TRBD1. J lost 8 bases, V lost 7 bases, and 9 bases had no gene match. CDR1 and CDR2 from the germline V gene are MNHEY and SVGAGI. The CDR3 is made up of 13 amino acids.

The CDR3 region has the DNA TGTGCCTGGAGTCCCGCGGGGGAGACCCAGTACTTC. Its translation: CAWSPAGETQYF. The J gene is TRBJ2-5, the V gene TRBV30; D is perhaps TRBD2 (6 bases). Germline lookup yields CDR1 GTSNPN and CDR2 SVGIG (reference sequence). Trimming removed 2 bases at V and 5 bases at J, with 9 bases between. The CDR3 length is 12 residues. Variable domain in full (rest from reference TRBV30 and TRBJ2-5): SQTIHQWPATLVQPVGSPLSLECTVEGTSNPNLYWYRQAAGRGLQLLFYSVGIGQISSEVPQNLSASRPQDRQFILSSKKLLLSDSGFYLCAWSPAGETQYFGPGTRLLVL.

This chain links TRBV28 with TRBJ2-4; D gene unclear. This CDR3 comprises 15 residues. V was clipped by 6 bases and J by 0 bases, with 12 bases between them. The germline V gene encodes CDR1 MDHEN and CDR2 SYDVKM. The CDR3 DNA reads as TGTGCCAGCAGCCCAATCATAGTAGCCAAAAACATTCAGTACTTC. This sequence encodes CASSPIIVAKNIQYF.

The genes are TRBV6-1 and TRBJ1-4; maybe TRBD1 (5 bases). Germline assignment: CDR1 MNHNS and CDR2 SASEGT. Trimming took off 3 bases at V and 3 bases at J, with 14 bases between the two ends. The length of the CDR3 is 16 residues. CDR3 region: CASSDPWTPSNEKLFF. The CDR3, as DNA: TGTGCCAGCAGTGATCCCTGGACACCATCTAATGAAAAACTGTTTTTT.

The chain joins TRBV7-2 to TRBJ1-5, with D possibly being TRBD1 (5 bases). V lost 5 bases, J lost 3 bases, and 14 bases lay in between. This CDR3 spans 15 amino acids. Germline CDR1 reads SGHTA; CDR2 reads FQGNSA. CDR3 nucleotide sequence: TGTGCCAGCAGCCCTGGAAACAGGATCAATCAGCCCCAGCATTTT. This translates into CASSPGNRINQPQHF.

V and J are TRBV28 and TRBJ1-1, with a weak D call TRBD1 (5 bases). The V gene's germline CDR1 is MDHEN and CDR2 SYDVKM. V gave up 6 bases and J gave up 0 bases, with 11 bases separating them. The CDR3 consists of 14 residues. The CDR3 region has the DNA TGTGCCAGCAGCCTCGTGGGGCTGAACACTGAAGCTTTCTTT. Its protein product is CASSLVGLNTEAFF.

This chain joins TRBV19 and TRBJ1-1; weak D call: TRBD1 (6 bases). The V end was cut by 6 bases, the J end by 6 bases, with 17 bases between. Looked up from germline, CDR1 is LNHDA and CDR2 is SQIVND (reference sequence). The CDR3 has 14 residues. CDR3 in DNA: TGTGCCAGTAGGAAACCTACAGGGTTGTCTGAAGCTTTCTTT. This codes for CASRKPTGLSEAFF.

The CDR3 loop is CASSSSGSGNTIYF. The CDR3 bases are TGTGCCAGCAGCTCGTCAGGGTCCGGAAACACCATATATTTT. V and J are TRBV11-2 and TRBJ1-3; a possible D gene is TRBD1 (5 bases). The CDR3 is 14 residues long. The germline V gene encodes CDR1 SGHAT and CDR2 FQNNGV. Trimming stripped 4 bases from V and 4 bases from J, with 11 bases between.

This chain connects TRBV3-1 (or the pseudogene TRBV3-2) to TRBJ1-1, with D tentatively TRBD1 (6 bases). Trimming removed 4 bases from V and 10 bases from J, with 16 bases in between. The CDR3 spans 13 residues. CDR1 is LGHDT and CDR2 is YNNKEL in the germline V gene (reference sequence). This chain's CDR3 is CASSLRTDDLAFF. The CDR3 region has the DNA TGTGCCAGCAGCCTTCGGACAGACGATTTAGCTTTCTTT.

V gene TRBV28 combines with J gene TRBJ1-1, with 7 bases matching TRBD1. CDR3 length: 14 residues. Germline V CDR1 and CDR2: MDHEN, SYDVKM. The V and J ends lost 5 bases and 8 bases, in that order; junction bases with no gene match: 11. DNA for the CDR3: TGTGCCAGCAGTCCTTTAGGGAACAGGGGAGAAGCTTTCTTT. Translating gives CASSPLGNRGEAFF.

This clone was counted once. This chain uses TRBV10-2 with TRBJ2-6; D is ambiguous. Looked up from germline, CDR1 is WSHSY and CDR2 is SAAADI. V was trimmed by 9 bases and J by 4 bases, leaving 10 bases between them. The CDR3 has 13 residues. CDR3 in DNA: TGCGCCAGTGGAGAGTCAGGGGCCAACGTCCTGACTTTC. Protein product: CASGESGANVLTF.

The chain recombines TRBV3-1 (or the pseudogene TRBV3-2) with TRBJ1-4; maybe TRBD1 (5 bases). Germline V lookup: CDR1 LGHDT, CDR2 YNNKEL (reference sequence). Trimming stripped 1 base from V and 4 bases from J, with 13 bases between. CDR3 length equals 16 residues. The CDR3 reads CASSQGSGLYNEKLFF. The CDR3 DNA reads TGTGCCAGCAGCCAAGGTTCAGGGCTTTATAATGAAAAACTGTTTTTT.

This clone was found a few times. The chain is built from TRBV30 and TRBJ2-3, with 12 nucleotides matching TRBD2. This CDR3 is 16 amino acids long. Trimming took 2 bases from V and 6 from J; bases not matched to a gene: 9. The germline V gene has CDR1 GTSNPN and CDR2 SVGIG (reference sequence). The CDR3 DNA is TGTGCCTGGAGTAACCGACTAGCGGGAGATATTGATACGCAGTATTTT. Its translation is CAWSNRLAGDIDTQYF.

The rearrangement joins TRBV5-6 to TRBJ1-4; D gene unclear. Germline V lookup: CDR1 SGHDT, CDR2 YYEEEE. V gave up 4 bases and J gave up 7 bases, with 14 bases separating them. CDR3 size: 14 residues. Here the CDR3 DNA reads TGTGCCAGCAGCCTGGATGGAGAGGGTGAAAAACTGTTTTTT. This codes for CASSLDGEGEKLFF.

The chain employs TRBV7-2 and TRBJ2-3; no firm D call. The germline CDR1 and CDR2 sequences are SGHTA and FQGNSA. The CDR3 is made up of 12 amino acids. Trimming removed 5 bases at V and 6 bases at J, with 9 bases between. The CDR3 here is CASSPLSDTQYF. CDR3 nucleotide sequence: TGTGCCAGCAGCCCCCTATCGGATACGCAGTATTTT.

The chain has TRBV28 and TRBJ2-7, with unresolved D. Trimming took off 4 bases at V and 6 bases at J, with 7 bases between the two ends. Germline values: CDR1 MDHEN, CDR2 SYDVKM. CDR3 length: 11 amino acids. CDR3: CASSSLVEQYF. The CDR3 DNA follows: TGTGCCAGCAGTTCCCTCGTCGAGCAGTACTTC.

V gene TRBV7-6 combines with J gene TRBJ2-1; 9 bases align to TRBD2. Germline V gene data show CDR1 as SGHVS and CDR2 as FNYEAQ. V was clipped by 6 bases and J by 10 bases; unmatched bases: 7. The CDR3 totals 13 residues. The CDR3 region is CASSYSGRGEQFF. The CDR3 nucleotides read TGTGCCAGCAGTTATAGCGGGAGAGGAGAGCAGTTCTTC.

The chain is built from TRBV6-6 and TRBJ2-7, with 9 bases that match TRBD1. The CDR3 has 16 amino acids. Germline CDR1 MNHNY, CDR2 SVGAGI (reference sequence). The V and J ends lost 0 bases and 4 bases, in that order; junction bases with no gene match: 7. Written as DNA, the CDR3 is TGTGCCAGCAGTTACTCCAAGGGGACAGGGTGGTACGAGCAGTACTTC. It codes for CASSYSKGTGWYEQYF.

The chain links TRBV30 to TRBJ2-1, with D tentatively TRBD2 (6 bases). V lost 3 bases, J lost 6 bases, and 12 bases lay in between. The germline CDR1 and CDR2 sequences are GTSNPN and SVGIG (reference sequence). The CDR3 consists of 13 residues. CDR3 sequence (DNA): TGTGCCTGGAGAGGCGGGGCTGTCAATGAGCAGTTCTTC. Amino acid sequence: CAWRGGAVNEQFF.

J is TRBJ2-7 and V is TRBV7-8, with TRBD2 as a possible D gene (5 bases). This CDR3 has 17 residues. Germline CDR1 SGHVS, CDR2 FQNEAQ. The germline V and J ends were trimmed by 1 base and 1 base, with 17 bases remaining between them. The CDR3 DNA sequence: TGTGCCAGCAGCTTAGGTGAGGGAACCAGTTTTTCCTACGAGCAGTACTTC. As protein: CASSLGEGTSFSYEQYF.

CDR3 loop: CASSLEGSYGYTF. The DNA for the CDR3 is TGTGCCAGCAGTTTGGAGGGGAGCTATGGCTACACCTTC. V usage is TRBV28 and J usage is TRBJ1-2, with a possible D match to TRBD1 (5 bases). Germline CDR1 is MDHEN and CDR2 is SYDVKM. This CDR3 comprises 13 residues. V was clipped by 3 bases and J by 4 bases, with 9 bases between them.

This clone was counted many times. V is TRBV5-1 and J is TRBJ1-1; 9 nucleotides align to TRBD1. Trimming took 5 bases from V and 1 from J; bases not matched to a gene: 3. Germline loops: CDR1 SGHRS, CDR2 YFSETQ. This CDR3 is built from 14 residues. CDR3 coding DNA: TGCGCCAGCAGACAGACAGGGGGGAACACTGAAGCTTTCTTT. This codes for CASRQTGGNTEAFF.

This chain connects TRBV5-6 to TRBJ2-2; 7 positions match TRBD1. The length of the CDR3 is 14 residues. CDR1 is SGHDT, CDR2 YYEEEE, per germline. Germline trimming cut 4 bases from V and 2 bases from J; bases unmatched to any gene: 2. The chain's CDR3 is CASSGTVNTGELFF. The CDR3 DNA sequence: TGTGCCAGCAGCGGGACAGTTAACACCGGGGAGCTGTTTTTT.